These T cell receptor beta chains were read from a single sample in a study of CD8 T cells in Susac syndrome. A single record per CDR3 protein comes from TCRdb applying MiXCR to the immunoSEQ multiplex PCR reads. The sample carries 55,000 to 70,000 distinct CDR3 sequences, roughly 94% recorded once. Sequenced material: CD8+ T cells from PBMCs. These TCRs come from a human donor in good health. Both conserved end residues are part of each CDR3.

V	J	CDR3
TRBV19	TRBJ1-1	CASGDSLGVITEAFF
TRBV12-3/TRBV12-4	TRBJ2-7	CASSFSGAEQYF
TRBV29-1	TRBJ2-5	CSVGGTSETQYF
TRBV5-1	TRBJ2-5	CASSLEADQETQYF
TRBV6-5	TRBJ2-5	CASSYVPALAGQETQYF
TRBV15	TRBJ1-1	CATSTDRANTEAFF
TRBV12-3/TRBV12-4	TRBJ2-1	CASSPNIGEQFF
TRBV7-8	TRBJ1-2	CASSSGQAYGYTF
TRBV28	TRBJ1-5	CASRGTEGSNQPQHF
TRBV27	TRBJ2-7	CASSLGSTYEQYF
TRBV19	TRBJ2-1	CASADAAYNEQFF
TRBV7-8	TRBJ2-1	CASSINQRNEQFF
TRBV28	TRBJ2-5	CASSYPGGETQYF
TRBV3-1	TRBJ1-5	CASSPYPGSNQPQHF
TRBV15	TRBJ2-5	CATSEGSSQETQYF
TRBV5-6	TRBJ2-1	CASSLKTGTGFYNEQFF
TRBV27	TRBJ2-7	CASSAEGPGPGYEQYF
TRBV6-2/TRBV6-3	TRBJ2-2	CASSPTLGGKTNTGELFF
TRBV6-6	TRBJ1-2	CASSSSLLDGYGYTF
TRBV6-2/TRBV6-3	TRBJ2-1	CASRSGRYNEQFF
TRBV29-1	TRBJ1-2	CSVRGNYGYTF
TRBV5-1	TRBJ2-1	CASSLAWASSYNEQFF
TRBV28	TRBJ2-7	CASSLQRGSYEQYF
TRBV7-9	TRBJ2-7	CASSLRSDGADEQYF
TRBV7-9	TRBJ2-1	CASSLVLRGEDEQFF
TRBV5-1	TRBJ1-3	CASSLVGGATGNTIYF
TRBV27	TRBJ1-5	CASSPQGLGQPQHF
TRBV29-1	TRBJ1-6	CSVRVGRRSPLHF
TRBV19	TRBJ1-5	CASGDIHQPQHF
TRBV4-1	TRBJ1-6	CASGQGESPLHF
TRBV29-1	TRBJ2-3	CSVVPRQVQPDTQYF
TRBV7-3	TRBJ2-2	CASSLRITGELFF
TRBV12-3/TRBV12-4	TRBJ2-5	CASSLARGNQETQYF
TRBV7-9	TRBJ1-4	CASSSRDEKLFF
TRBV7-9	TRBJ2-1	CASSLDGYTHEQFF
TRBV12-3/TRBV12-4	TRBJ2-7	CASSLGQGDEQYF
TRBV25-1	TRBJ1-1	CASLRRGNTEAFF
TRBV3-1	TRBJ2-2	CASSQAPGQVNTGELFF
TRBV3-1	TRBJ2-5	CASSQVGSETQYF
TRBV5-4	TRBJ2-7	CASSGGDLYEQYF
TRBV27	TRBJ2-1	CASSYGGDEQFF
TRBV4-3	TRBJ1-4	CASSHGTGPNEKLFF
TRBV6-1	TRBJ2-1	CASSQGGGEQFF
TRBV4-3	TRBJ1-1	CASSQDGSGYTEAFF
TRBV7-3	TRBJ2-6	CAILPPGANVLTF
TRBV4-1	TRBJ1-1	CASSQDLGSLNTEAFF
TRBV19	TRBJ1-1	CASSPLQGATEAFF
TRBV6-2/TRBV6-3	TRBJ2-2	CASRITGTRVDRELFF
TRBV7-9	TRBJ1-5	CASSGEEGVGNQPQHF
TRBV6-5	TRBJ1-2	CASSPGQVYGYTF
TRBV6-5	TRBJ2-3	CASSYSRARLAGGPADTQYF
TRBV6-2/TRBV6-3	TRBJ1-1	CASSYRTGEAFF
TRBV10-3	TRBJ2-2	CAISDPLTAGELFF
TRBV4-3	TRBJ1-5	CASSRDRGANQPQHF